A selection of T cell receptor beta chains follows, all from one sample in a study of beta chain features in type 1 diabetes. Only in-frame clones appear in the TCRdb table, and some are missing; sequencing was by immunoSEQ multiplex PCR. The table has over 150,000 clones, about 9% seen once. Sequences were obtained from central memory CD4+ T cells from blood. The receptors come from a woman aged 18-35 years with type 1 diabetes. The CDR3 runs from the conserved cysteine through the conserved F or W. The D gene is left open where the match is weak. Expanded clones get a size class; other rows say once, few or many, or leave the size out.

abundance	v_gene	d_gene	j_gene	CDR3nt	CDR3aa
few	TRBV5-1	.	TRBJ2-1	TGCGCCAGCAGCTTGCAAGCGGCTAGCAATGAGCAGTTCTTC	CASSLQAASNEQFF
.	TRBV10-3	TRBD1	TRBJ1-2	TGTGCCATCAGTGACTCCACAGGGGTGAACTATGGCTACACCTTC	CAISDSTGVNYGYTF
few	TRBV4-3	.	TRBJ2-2	TGCGCCAGCAGCCCCGAAGCTTGGAACACCGGGGAGCTGTTTTTT	CASSPEAWNTGELFF
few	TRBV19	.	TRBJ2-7	TGTGCCAGTAGTATAGCACTAGCTGGCGAGCAGTACTTC	CASSIALAGEQYF
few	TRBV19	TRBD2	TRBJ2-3	TGTGCCAGTAGTATAGGCGGGAGGGCCCACACAGATACGCAGTATTTT	CASSIGGRAHTDTQYF
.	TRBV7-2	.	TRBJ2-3	TGTGCCAGCAGCCAAGTTTCCGGGAGCGGGCGTCTGGATACGCAGTATTTT	CASSQVSGSGRLDTQYF
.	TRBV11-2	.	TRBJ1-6	TGTGCCAGCAGCCCAGGATATAATTCACCCCTCCACTTT	CASSPGYNSPLHF
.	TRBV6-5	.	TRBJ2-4	TGTGCCAGCAGAGGGGGACGGAAAAACATTCAGTACTTC	CASRGGRKNIQYF
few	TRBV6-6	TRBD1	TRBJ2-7	TGTGCCAGCAGTTACTCAGACAGGGGGTCTAACTACGAGCAGTACTTC	CASSYSDRGSNYEQYF
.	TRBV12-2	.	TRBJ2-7	TGTGCAAGTCCCTTGTCCGGCTTC	CASPLSGF
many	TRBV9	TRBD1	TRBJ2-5	TGTGCCAGCAGCCTGACAGGGGGCGAGAAGACCCAGTACTTC	CASSLTGGEKTQYF
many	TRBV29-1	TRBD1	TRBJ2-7	TGCAGCGTTCTCCGACAGGGATTCGAGTACGAGCAGTACTTC	CSVLRQGFEYEQYF
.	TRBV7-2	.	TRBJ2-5	TGTGCCAGCAGCTTAGCAGACGGGGTGGAGACCCAGTACTTC	CASSLADGVETQYF
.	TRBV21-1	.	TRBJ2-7	TGTGCCAGCAGCCCCAGCTATTGGGACAGGGACGGGTACGAGCAGTACTTC	CASSPSYWDRDGYEQYF
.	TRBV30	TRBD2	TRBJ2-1	TGTGCCTCCGGGACTAGCTCCAATGAGCAGTTCTTC	CASGTSSNEQFF
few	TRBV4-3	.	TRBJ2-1	TGCGCCAGCAGCTACCAGAACCGGGGATTTAATGAGCAGTTCTTC	CASSYQNRGFNEQFF
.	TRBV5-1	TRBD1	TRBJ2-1	TGCGCCAGCGACCGGGGACAGGGTTACAATGAGCAGTTCTTC	CASDRGQGYNEQFF
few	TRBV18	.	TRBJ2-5	TGTGCCAGCTCACCACCGTCGGTTCAAGAGACCCAGTACTTC	CASSPPSVQETQYF
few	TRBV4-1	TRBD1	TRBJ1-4	TGCGCCAGCAGCCGAGGGACAGGGATTGAAAAACTGTTTTTT	CASSRGTGIEKLFF
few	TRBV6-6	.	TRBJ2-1	TGTGCCAGCTGCTACGAGTCTGATGAGCAGTTCTTC	CASCYESDEQFF
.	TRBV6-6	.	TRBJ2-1	TGTGCCAGCAGTTACGACAGGAGCTCCTACAATGAGCAGTTCTTC	CASSYDRSSYNEQFF
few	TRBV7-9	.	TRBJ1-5	TGTGCCAGCGGACAGATCAATCAGCCCCAGCATTTT	CASGQINQPQHF
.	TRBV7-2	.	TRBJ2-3	TGTGCCAGCAGCTTAGACTACACCAGCACAGATACGCAGTATTTT	CASSLDYTSTDTQYF
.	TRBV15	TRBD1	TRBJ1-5	TGTGCCACCAGCAGAGCAGGGGGGCACAATCAGCCCCAGCATTTT	CATSRAGGHNQPQHF
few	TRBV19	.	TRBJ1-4	TGTGCCAGTAGTATATCGACAGCCTCTAATGAAAAACTGTTTTTT	CASSISTASNEKLFF
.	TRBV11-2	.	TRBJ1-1	TGTGCCAGCAGCTTAGGGGCTTACACTGAAGCTTTCTTT	CASSLGAYTEAFF
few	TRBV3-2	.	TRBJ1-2	TGTGCCAGCCGTCGGGGCTACACCTTC	CASRRGYTF
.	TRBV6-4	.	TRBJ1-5	TGTGCCAGCCGAGCGGGGCGTAGCAATCAGCCCCAGCATTTT	CASRAGRSNQPQHF
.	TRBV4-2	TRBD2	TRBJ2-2	TGTGCCAGCAGCCAAGATCGTCTAGCGGGAACCGGGGAGCTGTTTTTT	CASSQDRLAGTGELFF
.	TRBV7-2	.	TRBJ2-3	TGTGCCAGCAGCGTCGGACAGCGGGGTGATACGCAGTATTTT	CASSVGQRGDTQYF
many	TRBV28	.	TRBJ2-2	TGTGCCAGCAGTTTCTCGGGAACGGCGGAGCTGTTTTTT	CASSFSGTAELFF
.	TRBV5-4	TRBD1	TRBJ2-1	TGTGCCAGCAGCCGATGGGACAGGTACAATGAGCAGTTCTTC	CASSRWDRYNEQFF
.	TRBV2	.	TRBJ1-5	TGTGCCAGCAGTGAAGAAGGCAGGCAGCAGCCCCAGCATTTT	CASSEEGRQQPQHF
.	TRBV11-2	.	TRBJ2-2	TGTGCCAGCAGCTTAGATCAGAGGGCGCAGAACACCGGGGAGCTGTTTTTT	CASSLDQRAQNTGELFF
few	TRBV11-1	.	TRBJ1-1	TGTGCCAGCAGGAAAGGGAGCAGTATGAACACTGAAGCTTTCTTT	CASRKGSSMNTEAFF
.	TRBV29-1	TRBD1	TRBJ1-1	TGCAGCGCCGTAACAGGGGGCGGGTACACTGAAGCTTTCTTT	CSAVTGGGYTEAFF
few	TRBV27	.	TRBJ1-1	TGTGCCAGCAGTCACATGAACACTGAAGCTTTCTTT	CASSHMNTEAFF
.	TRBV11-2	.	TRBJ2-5	TGTGCCAGCAGCCCTTCTTTAGGTCCCCCCGGGGAGACCCAGTACTTC	CASSPSLGPPGETQYF
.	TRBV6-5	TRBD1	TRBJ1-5	TGTGCCAGCAGAGGGAACAGGGGCAGCCAGCCCCAGCATTTT	CASRGNRGSQPQHF
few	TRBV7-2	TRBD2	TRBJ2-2	TGTGCCAGCAGCCCAGGCGGACTAGCGAAAACCGGGGAGCTGTTTTTT	CASSPGGLAKTGELFF
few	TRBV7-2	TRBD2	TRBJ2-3	TGTGCCAGCAGCTCCACTAGCGGGAGTGCAGATACGCAGTATTTT	CASSSTSGSADTQYF
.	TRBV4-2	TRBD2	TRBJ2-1	TGTGCCAGCAGCCAAGAGATAGCGGGAGGGCTCTGGGAGCAGTTCTTC	CASSQEIAGGLWEQFF
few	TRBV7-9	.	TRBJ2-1	TGTGCCAGCAGCTTAGCTGTATTAGCTGAGCAGTTCTTC	CASSLAVLAEQFF
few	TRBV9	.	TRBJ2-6	TGTGCCAGCAGCGTTCCCCCAGGGCTCTCTGGGGCCAACGTCCTGACTTTC	CASSVPPGLSGANVLTF
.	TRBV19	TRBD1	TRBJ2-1	TGTGCCAGTAGTATTGAGGGACAGGGGATCCACAATGAGCAGTTCTTC	CASSIEGQGIHNEQFF
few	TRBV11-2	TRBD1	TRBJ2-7	TGTGCCAGCAGCTCCTCCGGAGTTTCAAGGGGGCGTCCCTACGAGCAGTACTTC	CASSSSGVSRGRPYEQYF
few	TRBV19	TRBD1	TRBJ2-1	TGTGCCACGTGGACAGGTACCAATGAGCAGTTCTTC	CATWTGTNEQFF
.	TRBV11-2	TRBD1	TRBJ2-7	TGTGCCAGCAGCCCGGACAGGGGGATCCACGAGCAGTACTTC	CASSPDRGIHEQYF
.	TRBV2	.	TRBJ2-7	TGTGCCAGCAGTGAACTCGGGGAGCTCTACGAGCAGTACTTC	CASSELGELYEQYF
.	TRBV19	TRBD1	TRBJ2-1	TGTGCCACAGGGACAGGGCCTGACAATGAGCAGTTCTTC	CATGTGPDNEQFF
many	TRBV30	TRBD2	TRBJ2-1	TGTGCCTGGAACGCTGGACTAGCAGTTATCTATGAGCAGTTCTTC	CAWNAGLAVIYEQFF
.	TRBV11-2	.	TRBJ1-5	TGTGCCAGCAGCTTACAGGGGAGCCAGCCCCAGCATTTT	CASSLQGSQPQHF